Listed below are T cell receptor beta chains from one sample, sequenced in a study of blood T cell repertoires in COVID-19. The repertoire was sequenced with immunoSEQ multiplex PCR; TCRdb's copy has only in-frame clones and lacks some. This table has roughly 70,000 clones, 85% to 90% appearing once. Sequenced material: peripheral blood. These receptors were collected from an elderly woman with active COVID-19. CDR3s include the opening cysteine and the closing phenylalanine or tryptophan. A D gene is named only where the DNA matches it firmly.

D,J,V,CDR3
TRBD2,TRBJ2-3,TRBV19,CASSIEGGRAPDTQYF
.,TRBJ1-1,TRBV6-2/TRBV6-3,CASSPTHKGSTEAFF
.,TRBJ2-7,TRBV28,CASSSTGTYSYEQYF
.,TRBJ2-7,TRBV6-2/TRBV6-3,CASSSPGLGTYEQYF
TRBD2,TRBJ2-1,TRBV2,CASGPSSGRGGHNEQFF
TRBD1,TRBJ2-3,TRBV7-3,CASSLNARQGPTDTQYF
.,TRBJ2-7,TRBV10-1,CAIHRLECEQYF
TRBD1,TRBJ2-1,TRBV5-4,CASRGRDRANNEQFF
TRBD1,TRBJ2-2,TRBV7-2,CASSLDRARSTGELFF
TRBD2,TRBJ2-7,TRBV28,CASTRTSSYEQYF
TRBD1,TRBJ2-3,TRBV5-6,CASSLPRTGRPQYF
.,TRBJ2-5,TRBV6-2/TRBV6-3,CASSYGGGRLGEETQYF
.,TRBJ2-5,TRBV6-2/TRBV6-3,CASSVVSVGETQYF
.,TRBJ1-1,TRBV7-2,CASSFRAEAFF
TRBD1,TRBJ1-6,TRBV4-1,CASSQVRDRLNSPLHF
.,TRBJ2-5,TRBV7-3,CASSPISSVETQYF
TRBD2,TRBJ2-7,TRBV3-1/TRBV3-2,CASSPRPAGDSHEQYF
TRBD2,TRBJ2-7,TRBV29-1,CSVRMASGSPEQYF
TRBD2,TRBJ2-7,TRBV7-2,CASSLALAGVSEQYF
.,TRBJ2-5,TRBV25-1,CASQEETQYF
TRBD1,TRBJ2-7,TRBV28,CASSGDSSYEQYF
.,TRBJ1-3,TRBV7-6,CASSLGQVSGNTIYF
TRBD1,TRBJ2-7,TRBV4-3,CASSQMDRSGNEQYF
.,TRBJ2-1,TRBV2,CASSISGGGYEQFF
.,TRBJ2-5,TRBV2,CASGNQGLGQETQYF
TRBD2,TRBJ2-3,TRBV7-9,CASSLRTSGPSDTQYF
TRBD2,TRBJ2-1,TRBV6-6,CASSGDRRRGGDEQFF
.,TRBJ1-3,TRBV28,CASSLGSGGLSGNTIYF
.,TRBJ1-5,TRBV10-1,CASSESAGADSNQPQHF
.,TRBJ1-3,TRBV5-1,CASSQGGSGNTIYF
.,TRBJ1-6,TRBV19,CASSKEFNAPWNSPLHF
.,TRBJ2-7,TRBV7-8,CASSLIGTLDSYEQYF
TRBD1,TRBJ2-2,TRBV6-5,CASRRQGSGELFF
.,TRBJ2-6,TRBV6-2/TRBV6-3,CASSYLPSSGANVLTF
TRBD1,TRBJ2-6,TRBV4-3,CASSPYRTGSYGANVLTF
.,TRBJ2-7,TRBV24-1,CATSDGGTTRQYF
TRBD2,TRBJ2-1,TRBV27,CASSSGLAGAGGYNEQFF
TRBD2,TRBJ2-1,TRBV19,CASRNPKTSSWNEQFF
.,TRBJ2-6,TRBV19,CASSIRGANVLTF
.,TRBJ1-6,TRBV4-3,CASSQGDSPLHF
TRBD1,TRBJ1-3,TRBV2,CASTRRGSGNTIYF
.,TRBJ2-7,TRBV28,CASSSGARLEEQYF